This T cell receptor beta chain was found in a study of naive and memory T cell subsets. The beta constant-region primer was an equimolar mix of two oligonucleotides covering TRBC1 and TRBC2. Four rounds of PCR amplified the ligated cDNA using nested alpha and beta constant-region primers plus SP2. TCRdb independently ran MiXCR on the UMI-ligation and nested PCR reads; one entry per CDR3 protein. The sample lists tens of thousands of distinct CDR3 sequences; approximately 10% were seen once. After CD4 positive bead selection, the CD4-negative fraction gave CD8 T cells. This clonotype showed up just a few times. Its antigen is currently unknown. General study findings and limits: Possibly reflecting memory cells re-expressing CD45RA, a few larger clonotypes occurred in naive repertoires, especially CD8. Gini index rose across naive, CM, EM and EMRA in CD4 and CD8.

Material for sequencing was naive CD4+ T cells from blood. This sequence originates from a human donor in good health.

The CDR3 nucleotides are TGTGCCAGCAGCCCATTCTCAATCACCGAAGAGACCCAGTACTTC. It encodes CASSPFSITEETQYF. The chain has TRBV7-8 and TRBJ2-5; D is ambiguous. CDR1 SGHVS and CDR2 FQNEAQ come from the germline V gene. This CDR3 contains 15 residues. V dropped 5 bases and J dropped 3 bases, with 16 bases sitting between them. The full variable domain, in which reference TRBV7-8 and TRBJ2-5 provide the parts outside the CDR3, is GAGVSQSPRYKVAKRGQDVALRCDPISGHVSLFWYQQALGQGPEFLTYFQNEAQLDKSGLPSDRFFAERPEGSVSTLKIQRTQQEDSAVYLCASSPFSITEETQYFGPGTRLLVL.